This TCR beta chain was identified in a study of blood T cell dynamics during melanoma immunotherapy. Study-level points and caveats: cfDNA rearrangement score rose from T0 to W3 with disease control. Clones driving repertoire changes may be melanoma-specific or general immune activation.

This CDR3 has 14 amino acids. Germline CDR1 SGHKS, CDR2 YYEKEE (reference sequence). Trimming at V came to 3 bases and at J to 7 bases, leaving 7 bases not matched to a gene. Each cfDNA sample used a fixed 40 ng of plasma cell-free DNA. Assay used: immunoSEQ multiplex PCR; TCRdb lists only in-frame clones, some missing. The sample has approximately 6,000 clones; around 90% are singletons. Comments on this clone: The antigen remains undetermined.

The time point denotes: pre-treatment baseline. Samples come from before therapy and from week 3 after the first blockade cycle. Sequencing used cell-free DNA from blood, obtained from a patient treated with checkpoint blockade. This chain uses TRBV5-5 with TRBJ2-7, with 10 bases identical to TRBD2. The receptor was derived from a human donor with melanoma. CDR3 in amino acids: CASSSAGGRMEQYF. The CDR3 coding sequence is TGTGCCAGCAGCTCAGCGGGAGGGCGGATGGAGCAGTACTTC.